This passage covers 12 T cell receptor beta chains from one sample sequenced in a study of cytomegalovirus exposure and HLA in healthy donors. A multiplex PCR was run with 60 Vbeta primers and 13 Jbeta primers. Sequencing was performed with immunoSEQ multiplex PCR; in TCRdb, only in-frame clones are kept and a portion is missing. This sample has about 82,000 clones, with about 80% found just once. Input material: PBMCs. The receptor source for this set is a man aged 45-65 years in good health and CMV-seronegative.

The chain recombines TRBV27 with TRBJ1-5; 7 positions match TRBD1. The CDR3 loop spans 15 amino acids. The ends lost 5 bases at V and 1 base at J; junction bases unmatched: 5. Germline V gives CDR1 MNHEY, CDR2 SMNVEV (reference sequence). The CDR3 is CASSPQGVSNQPQHF. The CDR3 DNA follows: TGTGCCAGCAGTCCCCAGGGGGTAAGCAATCAGCCCCAGCATTTT.

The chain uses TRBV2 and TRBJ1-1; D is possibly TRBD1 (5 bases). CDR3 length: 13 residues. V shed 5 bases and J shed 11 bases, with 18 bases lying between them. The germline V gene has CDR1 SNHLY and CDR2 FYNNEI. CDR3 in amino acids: CASSYSGNVGAFF. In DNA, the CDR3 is TGTGCCAGCAGTTACTCAGGGAATGTTGGGGCTTTCTTT.

The CDR3 region has the DNA TGTGCCAGCAACCCAAGGGGCAGGGAAAACGAGCAGTACTTC. The encoded protein is CASNPRGRENEQYF. This rearrangement joins TRBV11-1 to TRBJ2-7, with TRBD1 as a possible D gene (5 bases). The CDR3 runs 14 residues. V dropped 7 bases and J dropped 5 bases, with 18 bases sitting between them. Germline CDR1 and CDR2: SGHAT and FQDESV (reference sequence).

CDR3 in DNA: TGTGCCAGCAGCCCCGTGGCAGGGGTAGGCTACACCTTC. Amino acids: CASSPVAGVGYTF. The chain has TRBV11-3 and TRBJ1-2, with D perhaps TRBD1 (6 bases). Germline lookup yields CDR1 SGHNT and CDR2 YENEEA. V lost 5 bases, J lost 8 bases, and 15 bases lay in between. There are 13 residues in the CDR3. Based on the CDR3 plus reference TRBV11-3 and TRBJ1-2, the full variable domain is EAGVVQSPRYKIIEKKQPVAFWCNPISGHNTLYWYLQNLGQGPELLIRYENEEAVDDSQLPKDRFSAERLKGVDSTLKIQPAELGDSAVYLCASSPVAGVGYTFGSGTRLTVV.

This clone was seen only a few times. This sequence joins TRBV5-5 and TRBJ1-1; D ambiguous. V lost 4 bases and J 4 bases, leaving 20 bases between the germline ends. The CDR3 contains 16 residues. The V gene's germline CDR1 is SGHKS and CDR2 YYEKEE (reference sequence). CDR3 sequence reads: CASSPLTGNSGTEAFF. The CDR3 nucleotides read TGTGCCAGCAGCCCCTTGACGGGGAACTCGGGCACTGAAGCTTTCTTT.

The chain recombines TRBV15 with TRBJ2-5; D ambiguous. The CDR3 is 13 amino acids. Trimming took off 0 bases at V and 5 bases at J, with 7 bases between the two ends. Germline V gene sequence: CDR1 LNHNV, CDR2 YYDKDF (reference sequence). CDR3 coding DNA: TGTGCCACCAGCAGAGATCTCTTCGAGACCCAGTACTTC. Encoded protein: CATSRDLFETQYF.

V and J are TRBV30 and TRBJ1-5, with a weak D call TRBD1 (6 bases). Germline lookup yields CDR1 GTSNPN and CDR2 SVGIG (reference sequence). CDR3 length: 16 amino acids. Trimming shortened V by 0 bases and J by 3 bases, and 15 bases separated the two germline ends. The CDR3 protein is CAWSVAGQTPNQPQHF. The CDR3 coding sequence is TGTGCCTGGAGTGTAGCGGGACAAACTCCCAATCAGCCCCAGCATTTT.

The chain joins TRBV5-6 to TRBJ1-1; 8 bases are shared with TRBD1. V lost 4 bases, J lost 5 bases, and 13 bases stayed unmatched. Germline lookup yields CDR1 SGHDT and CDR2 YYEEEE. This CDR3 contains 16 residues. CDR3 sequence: CASSPRSGGRGTEAFF. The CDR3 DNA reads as TGTGCCAGCAGCCCGAGGTCAGGGGGCAGGGGTACTGAAGCTTTCTTT.

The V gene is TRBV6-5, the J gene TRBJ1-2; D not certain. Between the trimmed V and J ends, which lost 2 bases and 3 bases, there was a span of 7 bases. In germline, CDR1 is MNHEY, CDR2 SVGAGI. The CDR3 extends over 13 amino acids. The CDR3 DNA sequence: TGTGCCAGCAGTTACAGGCAGGACTATGGCTACACCTTC. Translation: CASSYRQDYGYTF.

CDR3 protein: CASRGQGENSPLHF. CDR3 coding DNA: TGCGCCAGCAGAGGACAGGGGGAAAATTCACCCCTCCACTTT. J is TRBJ1-6 and V is TRBV5-1, with 10 bases fitting TRBD1. Trimming at V came to 5 bases and at J to 7 bases, leaving 3 bases not matched to a gene. CDR1 is SGHRS, CDR2 YFSETQ, per germline. This CDR3 comprises 14 residues.

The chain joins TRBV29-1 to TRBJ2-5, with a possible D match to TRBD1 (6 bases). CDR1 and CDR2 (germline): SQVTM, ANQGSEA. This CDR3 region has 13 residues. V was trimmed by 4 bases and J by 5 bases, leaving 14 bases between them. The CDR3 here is CSVGGHIGETQYF. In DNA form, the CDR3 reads TGCAGCGTTGGGGGGCATATTGGGGAGACCCAGTACTTC.

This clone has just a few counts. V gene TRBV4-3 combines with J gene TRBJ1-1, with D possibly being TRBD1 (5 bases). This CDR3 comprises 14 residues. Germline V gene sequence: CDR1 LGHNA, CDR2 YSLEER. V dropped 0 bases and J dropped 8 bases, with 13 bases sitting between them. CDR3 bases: TGCGCCAGCAGCCAAGATGAGTTGGGGGGGGAAGCTTTCTTT. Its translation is CASSQDELGGEAFF.